Here is one T cell receptor beta chain with its context. Its antigen specificity is not known. Base qualities are not recorded, but no much larger clone differs from it by a single base. The record originates from a study of shared clonotypes between healthy human individuals (dated by TCRdb to 2020 to 2022). Some background on the complete study: The cohort included a few men and two women between 18 and 49 years of age. For each donor, three plates each were used for CD4 naive and CD4 memory, two plates were used for CD8 naive, and one plate was used for CD8 memory. Blood TCR repertoires of a handful of healthy adults were deeply sequenced to estimate repertoire size and the extent of clonotype sharing between individuals. Libraries were prepared and TCR repertoires were sequenced by different laboratories using diverse techniques, in order to increase sequencing depth and limit assay-specific biases. Between about 0.94 and 8.9 billion PBMCs per donor were obtained by leukapheresis. Study-wide conclusions, independent of this receptor: Compared with non-shared clonotypes, clonotypes shared by all four sorted-subset donors had higher generation probabilities. Pairwise subsampling indicated that sequencing depth was expected to affect the degree of clonotype sharing among donors. Larger estimated clonotype richness was generally found for naive subsets than for memory subsets. Because the study included a small number of donors, the genetic and exposure-history diversity represented was limited. Incomplete sequencing was indicated by rarefaction of sorted-subset datasets, despite the large sequencing depth. Across a handful of donors, approximately 5% of naive CD4, roughly 3.5% of naive CD8, 2.3% of memory CD4, and 0.4% of memory CD8 clonotypes were shared. Sampling was restricted to blood, and TCR repertoires in tissues likely differ from the TCR repertoires found in blood.

As encoded in the germline V gene (reference sequence), CDR1 is MNHEY while CDR2 is SMNVEV. Inclusive of the bounding cysteine and phenylalanine, the CDR3 is 15 residues long. Kept here is only the CDR3 DNA, which spans 45 bases and is read in frame from base 1. V lost 4 bases and J lost 6 bases, and the count of bases not matched to a germline gene is 8. Using the deep immunoSEQ assay, TCR CDR3 regions were amplified from genomic DNA by multiplex PCR. For each cell subset, the extracted genomic DNA was distributed evenly across all wells of several immunoSEQ 96-well plates, and each plate served as one replicate. For sorted subsets, roughly 0.2 ug genomic DNA, equal to 25,000 to 35,000 T cell genomes, was loaded into each replicate PCR. The purified libraries were quantified using a Qubit 3.0 fluorometer, sized with a Bioanalyzer 2100, and then quantified again using the KAPA Library Quantification kit. Every immunoSEQ 96-well plate was sequenced on a separate single-read 150-cycle Illumina NextSeq 550 flow cell. Regarding the original processing steps: The immunoSEQ output contained only junctional sequences without quality scores, so filtering could not match that applied to full-length reads. To assign V/J genes and CDR3, sequences were annotated using PyIR, a Python wrapper for IgBLAST v1.9, with IMGT germline references. Reads were filtered out if the reads had weak V/J assignments (E-value above 1e-6), no CDR3, stop codons, out-of-frame junctions, or ambiguous translated residues. A V3J clonotype was defined by an identical inferred V gene, J gene, and CDR3 amino acid sequence. The percentage overlap between two repertoires was calculated by dividing the number of shared unique clonotypes by the size of the smaller repertoire. Richness of each repertoire was evaluated using RTK rarefaction, the Chao1 estimator, and Recon v2.1 estimates of unobserved clonotypes. OLGA was used to compute generation probabilities for all TCRbeta clonotypes that the gDNA method yielded from a handful of donors. TCRdb obtained this table from immuneACCESS and retained in-frame rearrangements with V and J assigned. These tables miss some clones; where compared with another copy, unresolved V genes account for less than half of the shortfall, and the remainder is unexplained. The V and J calls and clone size come from that table; D and trimming were worked out from the DNA. The sample table shows roughly 2.1 million clones, and 90% to 95% are seen once. The leading ten clones occupy over 1.5% of the sample.

For the CD8 naive samples, CD45RO-negative cells were positively selected for CCR7, yielding a CD45RA+CCR7+ population from which TemRA cells were excluded. The donors were healthy, HIV-negative adults who had no recently reported acute infections or vaccinations. Every donor was a Caucasian adult residing in Nashville, Tennessee, USA. After blood collection by leukapheresis, PBMCs were isolated using Ficoll-Histopaque density gradient centrifugation and then cryopreserved in the vapor phase of liquid nitrogen. Purity and quantity of every magnetically sorted T cell population were checked by analytical flow cytometry. From each sorted fraction, genomic DNA was isolated and quantified by UV absorbance on a Nanodrop 2000c.

This clonotype originated in a man in his late teens or twenties in good health. Some clones in this sample may be carry-over from other donors' samples. The sequenced material came from naive CD8+ T cells from PBMCs. In light of the paper, this sample's cell subset or site label describes: CD45RA+CCR7+. The chain is encoded by TRBV27 joined to TRBJ1-5; TRBD1 fits 8 bases in the junction. In nucleotides, the sequence is TGTGCCAGCAGTTACCGCCAGGGGGCCCTTCAGCCCCAGCATTTT. Protein translation: CASSYRQGALQPQHF.